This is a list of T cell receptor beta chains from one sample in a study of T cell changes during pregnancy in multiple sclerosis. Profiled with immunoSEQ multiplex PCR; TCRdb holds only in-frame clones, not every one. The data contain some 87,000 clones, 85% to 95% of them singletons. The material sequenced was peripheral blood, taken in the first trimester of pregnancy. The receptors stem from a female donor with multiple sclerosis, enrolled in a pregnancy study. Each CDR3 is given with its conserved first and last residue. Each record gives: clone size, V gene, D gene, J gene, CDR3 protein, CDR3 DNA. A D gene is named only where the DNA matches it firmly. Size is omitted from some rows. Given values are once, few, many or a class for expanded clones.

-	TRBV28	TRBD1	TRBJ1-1	CASSGWTGGVGNTEAFF	TGTGCCAGCAGTGGCTGGACAGGGGGCGTGGGGAACACTGAAGCTTTCTTT
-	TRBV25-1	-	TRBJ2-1	CASSGVYNEQFF	TGTGCCAGCAGCGGGGTCTACAATGAGCAGTTCTTC
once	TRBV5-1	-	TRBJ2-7	CASSEGHQGKGYEQYF	TGCGCCAGCAGCGAAGGCCACCAGGGAAAAGGCTACGAGCAGTACTTC
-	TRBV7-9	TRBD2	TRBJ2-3	CASSLLAGSTDTQYF	TGTGCCAGCAGCTTATTAGCGGGGAGCACAGATACGCAGTATTTT
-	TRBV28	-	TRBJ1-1	CASSLSGTTEAFF	TGTGCCAGCAGTTTATCGGGAACCACTGAAGCTTTCTTT
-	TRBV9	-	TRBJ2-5	CASSPPQGDLQETQYF	TGTGCCAGCAGCCCCCCGCAGGGCGACCTCCAAGAGACCCAGTACTTC
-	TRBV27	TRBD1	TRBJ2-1	CASSLYQGQGLNEQFF	TGTGCCAGCAGTTTATATCAAGGACAGGGTCTGAATGAGCAGTTCTTC
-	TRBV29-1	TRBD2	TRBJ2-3	CSVGSLAVTDTQYF	TGCAGCGTTGGTTCGCTAGCGGTCACAGATACGCAGTATTTT
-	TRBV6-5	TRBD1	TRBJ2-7	CASSITGAIDEQYF	TGTGCCAGCAGCATCACAGGGGCTATAGACGAGCAGTACTTC
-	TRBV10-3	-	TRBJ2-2	CAISLSTGELFF	TGTGCCATCAGCCTTAGTACCGGGGAGCTGTTTTTT
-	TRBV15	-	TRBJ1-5	CATRGGGLGQPQHF	TGTGCCACCAGGGGAGGGGGGCTTGGTCAGCCCCAGCATTTT
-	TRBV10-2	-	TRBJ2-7	CASSEGDRPPANEQYF	TGCGCCAGCAGTGAGGGCGACAGGCCCCCAGCGAATGAGCAGTACTTC
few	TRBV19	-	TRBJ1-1	CASSKAGRTEAFF	TGTGCCAGTAGTAAAGCGGGGAGAACTGAAGCTTTCTTT
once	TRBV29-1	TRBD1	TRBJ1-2	CSVASIGQVVFYGYTF	TGCAGCGTTGCCTCTATCGGACAGGTGGTTTTTTATGGCTACACCTTC
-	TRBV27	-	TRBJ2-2	CASSLGGAGELFF	TGTGCCAGCAGTTTAGGAGGGGCCGGGGAGCTGTTTTTT
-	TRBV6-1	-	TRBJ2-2	CASRGRITGELFF	TGTGCCAGCAGGGGGCGCATAACCGGGGAGCTGTTTTTT